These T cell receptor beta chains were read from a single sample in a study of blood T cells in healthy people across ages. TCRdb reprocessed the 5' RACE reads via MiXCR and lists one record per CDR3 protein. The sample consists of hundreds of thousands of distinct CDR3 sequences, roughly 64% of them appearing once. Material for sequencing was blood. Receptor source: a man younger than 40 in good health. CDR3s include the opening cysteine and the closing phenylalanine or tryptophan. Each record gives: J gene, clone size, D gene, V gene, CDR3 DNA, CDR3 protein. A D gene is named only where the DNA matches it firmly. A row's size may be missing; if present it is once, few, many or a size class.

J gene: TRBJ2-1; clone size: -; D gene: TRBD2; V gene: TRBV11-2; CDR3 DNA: TGTGCCAGCAGCTTAATCAGCGGGGCCTACAATGAGCAGTTCTTC; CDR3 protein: CASSLISGAYNEQFF
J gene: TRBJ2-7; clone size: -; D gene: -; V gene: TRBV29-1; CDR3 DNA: TGCAGCGTTCAAATCAGGTACTACGAGCAGTACTTC; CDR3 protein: CSVQIRYYEQYF
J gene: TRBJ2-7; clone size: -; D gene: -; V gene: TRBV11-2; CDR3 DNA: TGTGCCAGCAGCCCGGGGACTTCTTACTACGAGCAGTACTTC; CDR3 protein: CASSPGTSYYEQYF
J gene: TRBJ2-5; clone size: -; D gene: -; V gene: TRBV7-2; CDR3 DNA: TGTGCCAGCAGCTTAGCGCAGACCCAGTACTTC; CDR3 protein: CASSLAQTQYF
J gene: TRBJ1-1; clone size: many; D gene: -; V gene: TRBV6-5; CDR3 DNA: TGTGCCAGCAGACTAGAGTTCCGGGCCACTGAAGCTTTCTTT; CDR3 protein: CASRLEFRATEAFF
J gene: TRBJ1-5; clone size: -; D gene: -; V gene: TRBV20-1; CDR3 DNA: TGCAGTGCTAGGTCCCCGAGCAATCAGCCCCAGCATTTT; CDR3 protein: CSARSPSNQPQHF
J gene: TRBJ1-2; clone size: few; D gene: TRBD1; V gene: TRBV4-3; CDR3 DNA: TGCGCCAGCAGCCAAGTTTGGGACAGGGTCTATGGCTACACCTTC; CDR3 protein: CASSQVWDRVYGYTF
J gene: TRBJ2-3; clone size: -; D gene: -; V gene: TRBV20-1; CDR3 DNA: TGCAGTGCTAGAGAGCCCGGGGCAGATACGCAGTATTTT; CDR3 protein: CSAREPGADTQYF
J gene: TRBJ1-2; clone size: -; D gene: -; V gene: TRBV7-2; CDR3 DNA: TGTGCCAGCAGCTTAGTGGGCACCTTC; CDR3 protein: CASSLVGTF
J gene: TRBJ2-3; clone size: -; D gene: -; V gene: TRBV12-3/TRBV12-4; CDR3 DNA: TGTGCCAGCAGTTTTGCGACAGTGGCGTTAACTGGCACAGATACGCAGTATTTT; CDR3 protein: CASSFATVALTGTDTQYF
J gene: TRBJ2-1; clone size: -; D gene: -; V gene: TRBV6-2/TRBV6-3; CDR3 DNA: TGTGCCAGCAGTTACGTGGCTTACAATGAGCAGTTCTTC; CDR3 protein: CASSYVAYNEQFF
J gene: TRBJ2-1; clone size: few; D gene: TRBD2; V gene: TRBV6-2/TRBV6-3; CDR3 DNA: TGTGCCAGCAGTTACCCCGGGTGGCTAGCGGGAGGGCCGGGATACAATGAGCAGTTCTTC; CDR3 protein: CASSYPGWLAGGPGYNEQFF
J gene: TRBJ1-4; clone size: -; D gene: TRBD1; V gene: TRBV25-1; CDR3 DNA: TGTGCCAGCAGTACGGGACAGGCTAATGAAAAACTGTTTTTT; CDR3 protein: CASSTGQANEKLFF
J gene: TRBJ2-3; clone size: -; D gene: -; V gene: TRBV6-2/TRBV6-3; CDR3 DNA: TGTGCCAGCAGTTACTCATCCCCCACAGATACGCAGTATTTT; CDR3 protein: CASSYSSPTDTQYF
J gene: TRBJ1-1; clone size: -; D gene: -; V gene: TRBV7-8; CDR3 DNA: TGTGCCAGCAACCGGGGAGCTGAAGCTTTCTTT; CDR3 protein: CASNRGAEAFF
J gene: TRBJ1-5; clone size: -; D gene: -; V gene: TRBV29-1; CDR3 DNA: TGCAGCGTTGGTTCCCAGAATCAGCCCCAGCATTTT; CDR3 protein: CSVGSQNQPQHF
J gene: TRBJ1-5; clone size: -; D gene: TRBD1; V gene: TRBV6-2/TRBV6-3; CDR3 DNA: TGTGCCAGCGGACAGGGTGTCGGTCAGCCCCAGCATTTT; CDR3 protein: CASGQGVGQPQHF
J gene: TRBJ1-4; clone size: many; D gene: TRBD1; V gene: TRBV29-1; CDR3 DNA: TGCAGCGTTGGTGTACAGGGGCCCGGTGAAAAACTGTTTTTT; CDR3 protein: CSVGVQGPGEKLFF
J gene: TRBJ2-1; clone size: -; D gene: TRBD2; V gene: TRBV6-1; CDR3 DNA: TGTGCCAGCAGTCGCGGGGCAGCGGGAGGCCATAACAATGAGCAGTTCTTC; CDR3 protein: CASSRGAAGGHNNEQFF
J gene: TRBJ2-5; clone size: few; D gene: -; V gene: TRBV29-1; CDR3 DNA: TGCAGCGTTGAACAGGTCCTCTCGGAGACCCAGTACTTC; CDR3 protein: CSVEQVLSETQYF
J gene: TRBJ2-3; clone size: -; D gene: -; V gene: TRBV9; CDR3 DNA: TGTGCCAGCAGCGTGGCAGCAAACACAGATACGCAGTATTTT; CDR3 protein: CASSVAANTDTQYF
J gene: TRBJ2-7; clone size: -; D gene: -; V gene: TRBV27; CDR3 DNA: TGTGCCAGCAGTTTCGGCGCCGGCCTCTCCTACGAGCAGTACTTC; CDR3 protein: CASSFGAGLSYEQYF
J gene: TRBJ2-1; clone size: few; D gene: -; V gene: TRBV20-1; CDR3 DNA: TGCAGTGCTAGACCCGTTACTCGTAGCTCCTACAATGAGCAGTTCTTC; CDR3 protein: CSARPVTRSSYNEQFF
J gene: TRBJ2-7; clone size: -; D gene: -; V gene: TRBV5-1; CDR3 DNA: TGCGCCAGCAGCTTGGAAGGGTTCAACGAGCAGTACTTC; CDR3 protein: CASSLEGFNEQYF
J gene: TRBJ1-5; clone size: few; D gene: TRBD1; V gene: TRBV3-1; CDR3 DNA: TGTGCCAGCAGCCAAGGACAGGGGAGCAATCAGCCCCAGCATTTT; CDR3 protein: CASSQGQGSNQPQHF
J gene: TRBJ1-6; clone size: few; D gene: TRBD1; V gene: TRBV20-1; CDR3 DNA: TGCAGGGCAGGACAGGGAATTAATTCACCCCTCCACTTT; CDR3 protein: CRAGQGINSPLHF
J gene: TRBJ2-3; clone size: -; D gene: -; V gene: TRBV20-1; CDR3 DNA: TGCAGTGCTAGCCCCAGTAACACAGATACGCAGTATTTT; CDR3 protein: CSASPSNTDTQYF
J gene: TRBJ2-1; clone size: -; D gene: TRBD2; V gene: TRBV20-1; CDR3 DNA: TGCAGTGCTGCGGGACTAGGAGACGGTGAGCAGTTCTTC; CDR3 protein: CSAAGLGDGEQFF
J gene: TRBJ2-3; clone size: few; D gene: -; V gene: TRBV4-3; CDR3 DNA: TGCGCCAGCAGCCAAGATCTTGCGAGCGGGTGGGGCACAGATACGCAGTATTTT; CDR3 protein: CASSQDLASGWGTDTQYF
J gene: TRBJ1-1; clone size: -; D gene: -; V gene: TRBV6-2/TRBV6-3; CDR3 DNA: TGTGCCAGCAGTTACCTTCCCCCAGAAGCTTTCTTT; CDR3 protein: CASSYLPPEAFF
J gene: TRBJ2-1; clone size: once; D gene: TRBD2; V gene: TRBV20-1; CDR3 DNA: TGCAGTGGAATTAGCGGGAGTACCTACAATGAGCAGTTCTTC; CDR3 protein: CSGISGSTYNEQFF
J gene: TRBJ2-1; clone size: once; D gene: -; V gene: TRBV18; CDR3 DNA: TGTGCCAGCTCACCTCTACAAGGCTATGGTGAGCAGTTCTTC; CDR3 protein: CASSPLQGYGEQFF
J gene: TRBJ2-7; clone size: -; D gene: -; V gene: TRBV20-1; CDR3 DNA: TGCAGTGCTAGAGAGCTGGGCAGCGGGGAGCAGTACTTC; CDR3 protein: CSARELGSGEQYF
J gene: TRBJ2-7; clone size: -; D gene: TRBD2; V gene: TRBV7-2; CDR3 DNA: TGTGCCAGCAGCGTAGCTCTCGGCGGGAGTGGCTACGAGCAGTACTTC; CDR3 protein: CASSVALGGSGYEQYF
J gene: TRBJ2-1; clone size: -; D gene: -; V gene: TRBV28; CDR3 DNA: TGTGCCAGCAGTTTTTACGCGGGGAGCTCCTACAATGAGCAGTTCTTC; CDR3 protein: CASSFYAGSSYNEQFF